This T cell receptor beta chain was identified during a study of blood T cells in healthy people across ages. Study-wide results and caveats: Without sorted subsets, naive and antigen-experienced compartments could not be conclusively compared.

The CDR3 is 13 residues long. Between the trimmed V and J ends, which lost 3 bases and 1 base, there was a span of 8 bases. The germline V gene encodes CDR1 SGHKS and CDR2 YYEKEE (reference sequence). At least ten counts were recorded for this clonotype. Its antigen is as yet unknown. A second PCR of 7 to 11 cycles used a sample-barcoded 5' primer and a J-beta primer mix. Via MiXCR, TCRdb re-called the 5' RACE reads, giving one row per CDR3 protein. The table shows under 2 million distinct CDR3 sequences, with about 32% occurring only once. The rearrangement joins TRBV5-5 to TRBJ2-7; no firm D call. What was sequenced was blood. The sequence came from a woman in her twenties or thirties in good health. The CDR3 region has the DNA TGTGCCAGCAGCTCGGGCCGATCCTACGAGCAGTACTTC. This codes for CASSSGRSYEQYF. The complete variable domain, with remaining parts taken from reference TRBV5-5 and TRBJ2-7, reads DAGVTQSPTHLIKTRGQQVTLRCSPISGHKSVSWYQQVLGQGPQFIFQYYEKEERGRGNFPDRFSARQFPNYSSELNVNALLLGDSALYLCASSSGRSYEQYFGPGTRLTVT.